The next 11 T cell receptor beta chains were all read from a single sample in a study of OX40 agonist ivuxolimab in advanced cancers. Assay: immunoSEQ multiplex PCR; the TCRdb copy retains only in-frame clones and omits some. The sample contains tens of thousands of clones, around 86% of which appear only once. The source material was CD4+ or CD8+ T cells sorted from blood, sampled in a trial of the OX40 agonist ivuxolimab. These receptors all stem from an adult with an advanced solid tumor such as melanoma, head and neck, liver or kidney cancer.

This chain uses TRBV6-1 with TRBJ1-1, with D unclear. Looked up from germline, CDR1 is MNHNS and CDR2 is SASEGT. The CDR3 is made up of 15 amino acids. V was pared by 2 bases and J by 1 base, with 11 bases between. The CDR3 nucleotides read TGTGCCAGCAGTGAACCGGCAGGCCGGAACACTGAAGCTTTCTTT. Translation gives CASSEPAGRNTEAFF.

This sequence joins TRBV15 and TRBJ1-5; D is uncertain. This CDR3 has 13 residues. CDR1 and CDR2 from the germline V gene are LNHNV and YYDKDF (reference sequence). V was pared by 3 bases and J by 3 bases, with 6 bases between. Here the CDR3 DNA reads TGTGCCACCAGCAGGGATCACAATCAGCCCCAGCATTTT. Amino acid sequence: CATSRDHNQPQHF.

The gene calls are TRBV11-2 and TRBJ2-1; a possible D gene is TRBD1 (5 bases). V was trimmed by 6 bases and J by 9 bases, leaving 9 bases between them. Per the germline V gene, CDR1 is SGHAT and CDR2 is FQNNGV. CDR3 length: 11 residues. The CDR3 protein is CASRSGPEQFF. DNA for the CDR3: TGTGCCAGCAGATCAGGGCCTGAGCAGTTCTTC.

The CDR3 region is CASRQTGELFF. The CDR3 region has the DNA TGTGCCAGCAGACAGACCGGGGAGCTGTTTTTT. The V call is TRBV6-5, the J call TRBJ2-2; D is undetermined. The CDR3 length is 11 residues. V lost 6 bases and J lost 5, with 4 bases in between. The germline CDR1 and CDR2 sequences are MNHEY and SVGAGI.

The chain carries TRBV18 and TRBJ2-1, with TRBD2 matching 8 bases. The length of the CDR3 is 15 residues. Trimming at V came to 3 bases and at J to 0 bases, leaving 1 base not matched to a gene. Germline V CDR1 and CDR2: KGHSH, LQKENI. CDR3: CASSPGRGSYNEQFF. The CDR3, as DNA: TGTGCCAGCTCACCCGGGAGGGGCTCCTACAATGAGCAGTTCTTC.

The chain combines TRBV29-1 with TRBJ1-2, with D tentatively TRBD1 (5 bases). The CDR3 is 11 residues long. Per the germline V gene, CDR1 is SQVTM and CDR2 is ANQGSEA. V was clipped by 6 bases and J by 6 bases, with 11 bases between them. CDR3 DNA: TGCAGCGTCGGGAGGGACCATGGCTACACCTTC. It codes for CSVGRDHGYTF.

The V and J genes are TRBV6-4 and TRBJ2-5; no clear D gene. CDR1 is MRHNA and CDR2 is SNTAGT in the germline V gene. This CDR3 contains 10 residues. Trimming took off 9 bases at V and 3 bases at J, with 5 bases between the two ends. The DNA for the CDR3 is TGTGCCAGGGATAAAGAGACCCAGTACTTC. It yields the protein CARDKETQYF.

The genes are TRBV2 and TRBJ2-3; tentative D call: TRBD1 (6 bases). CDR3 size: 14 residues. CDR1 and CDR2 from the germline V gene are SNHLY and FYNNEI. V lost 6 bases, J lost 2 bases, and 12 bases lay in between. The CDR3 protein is CASSRGRNTDTQYF. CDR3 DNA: TGTGCCAGCAGCAGGGGCCGTAACACAGATACGCAGTATTTT.

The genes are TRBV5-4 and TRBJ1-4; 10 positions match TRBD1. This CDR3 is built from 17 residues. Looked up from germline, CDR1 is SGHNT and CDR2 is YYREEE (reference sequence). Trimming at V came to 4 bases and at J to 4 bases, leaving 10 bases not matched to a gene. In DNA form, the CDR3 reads TGTGCCAGCAGCCCAACCTCGGGACAGGGGTTTAATGAAAAACTGTTTTTT. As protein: CASSPTSGQGFNEKLFF.

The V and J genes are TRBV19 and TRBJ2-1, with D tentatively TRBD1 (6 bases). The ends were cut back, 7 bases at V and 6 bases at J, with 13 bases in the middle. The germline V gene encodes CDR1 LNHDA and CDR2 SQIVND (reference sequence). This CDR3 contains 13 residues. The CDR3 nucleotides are TGTGCCAGTACCGGGACAAGGGCCAATGAGCAGTTCTTC. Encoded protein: CASTGTRANEQFF.

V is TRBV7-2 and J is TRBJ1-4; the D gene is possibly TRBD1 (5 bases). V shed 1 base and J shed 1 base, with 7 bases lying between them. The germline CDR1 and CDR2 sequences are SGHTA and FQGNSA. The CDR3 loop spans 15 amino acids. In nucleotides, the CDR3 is TGTGCCAGCAGCTTAGATGGGGGAACTAATGAAAAACTGTTTTTT. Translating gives CASSLDGGTNEKLFF.